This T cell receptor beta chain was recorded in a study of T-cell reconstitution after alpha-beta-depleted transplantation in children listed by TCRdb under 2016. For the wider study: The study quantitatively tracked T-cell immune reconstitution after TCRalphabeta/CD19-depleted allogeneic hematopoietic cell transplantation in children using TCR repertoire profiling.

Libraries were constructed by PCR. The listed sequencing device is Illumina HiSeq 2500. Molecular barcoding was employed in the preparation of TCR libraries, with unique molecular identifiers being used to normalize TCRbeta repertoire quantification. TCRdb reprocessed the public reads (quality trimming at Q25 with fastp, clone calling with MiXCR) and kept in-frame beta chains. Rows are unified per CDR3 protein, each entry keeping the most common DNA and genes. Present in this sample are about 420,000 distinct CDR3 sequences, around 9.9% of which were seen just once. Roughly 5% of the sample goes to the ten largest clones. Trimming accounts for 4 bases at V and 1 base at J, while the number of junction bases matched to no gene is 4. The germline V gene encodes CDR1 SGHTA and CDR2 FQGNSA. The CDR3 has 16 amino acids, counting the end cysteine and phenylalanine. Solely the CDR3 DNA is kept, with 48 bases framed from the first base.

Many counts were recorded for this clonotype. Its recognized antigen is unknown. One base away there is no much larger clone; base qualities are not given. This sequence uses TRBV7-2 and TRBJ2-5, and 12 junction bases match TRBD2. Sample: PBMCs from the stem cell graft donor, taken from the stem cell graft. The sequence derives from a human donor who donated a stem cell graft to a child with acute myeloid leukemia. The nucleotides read TGTGCCAGCAGCTCCGGACTAGCGGGATCCCAAGAGACCCAGTACTTC. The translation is CASSSGLAGSQETQYF.